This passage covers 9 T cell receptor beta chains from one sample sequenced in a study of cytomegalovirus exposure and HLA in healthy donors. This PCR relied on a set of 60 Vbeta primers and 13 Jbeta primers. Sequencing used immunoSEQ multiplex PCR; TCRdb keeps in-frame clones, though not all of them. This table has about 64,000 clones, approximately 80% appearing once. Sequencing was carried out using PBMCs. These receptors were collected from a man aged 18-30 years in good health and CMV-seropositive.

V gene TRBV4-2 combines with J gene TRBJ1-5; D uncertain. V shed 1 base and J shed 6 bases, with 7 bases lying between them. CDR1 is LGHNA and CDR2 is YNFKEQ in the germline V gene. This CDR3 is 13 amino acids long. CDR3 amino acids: CASSQARGQPQHF. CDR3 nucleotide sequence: TGTGCCAGCAGCCAAGCTCGCGGTCAGCCCCAGCATTTT.

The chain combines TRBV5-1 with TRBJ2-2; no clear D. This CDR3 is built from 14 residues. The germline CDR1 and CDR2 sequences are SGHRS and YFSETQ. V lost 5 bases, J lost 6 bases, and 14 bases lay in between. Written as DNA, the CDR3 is TGCGCCAGCAGATCCATCGCGACATCCGGGGAGCTGTTTTTT. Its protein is CASRSIATSGELFF.

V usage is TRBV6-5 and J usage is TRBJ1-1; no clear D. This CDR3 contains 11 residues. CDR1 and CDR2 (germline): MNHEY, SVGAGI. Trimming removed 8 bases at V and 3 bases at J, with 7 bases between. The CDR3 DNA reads TGTGCCAGCTTTATCCACACTGAAGCTTTCTTT. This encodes CASFIHTEAFF.

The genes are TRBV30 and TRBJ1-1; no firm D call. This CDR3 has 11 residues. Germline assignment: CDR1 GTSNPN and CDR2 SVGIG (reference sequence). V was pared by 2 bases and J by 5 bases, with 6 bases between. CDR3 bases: TGTGCCTGGAGTCTGTATACTGAAGCTTTCTTT. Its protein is CAWSLYTEAFF.

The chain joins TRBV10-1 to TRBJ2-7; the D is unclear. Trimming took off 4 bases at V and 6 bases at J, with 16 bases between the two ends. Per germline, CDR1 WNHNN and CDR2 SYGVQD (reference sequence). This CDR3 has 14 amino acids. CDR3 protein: CASSGLAGSGEQYF. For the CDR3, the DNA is TGCGCCAGCAGTGGGCTGGCCGGGTCCGGCGAGCAGTACTTC.

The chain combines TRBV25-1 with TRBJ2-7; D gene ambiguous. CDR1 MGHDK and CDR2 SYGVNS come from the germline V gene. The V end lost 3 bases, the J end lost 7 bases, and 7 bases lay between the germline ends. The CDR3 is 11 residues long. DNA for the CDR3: TGTGCCAGCAGTGAGGCGCGGGAGCAGTACTTC. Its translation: CASSEAREQYF.

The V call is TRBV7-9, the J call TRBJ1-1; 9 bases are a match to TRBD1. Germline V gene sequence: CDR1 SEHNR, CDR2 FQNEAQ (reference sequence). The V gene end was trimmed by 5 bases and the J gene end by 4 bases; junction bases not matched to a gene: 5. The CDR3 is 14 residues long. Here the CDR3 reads CASSPGQGSTEAFF. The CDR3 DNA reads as TGTGCCAGCAGCCCGGGACAGGGTTCCACTGAAGCTTTCTTT.

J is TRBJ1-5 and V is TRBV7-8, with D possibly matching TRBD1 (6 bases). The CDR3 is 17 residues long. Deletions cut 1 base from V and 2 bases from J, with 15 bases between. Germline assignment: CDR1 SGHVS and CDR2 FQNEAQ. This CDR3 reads CASSLESRGVGNQPQHF. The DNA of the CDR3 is TGTGCCAGCAGCTTAGAGTCCAGGGGAGTCGGCAATCAGCCCCAGCATTTT.

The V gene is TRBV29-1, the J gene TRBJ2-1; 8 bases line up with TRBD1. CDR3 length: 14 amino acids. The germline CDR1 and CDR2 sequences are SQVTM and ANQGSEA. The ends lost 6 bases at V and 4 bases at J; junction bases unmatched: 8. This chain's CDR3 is CSVLQGGVYNEQFF. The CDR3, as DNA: TGCAGCGTCCTACAGGGGGGCGTGTACAATGAGCAGTTCTTC.